A single sample is the source of the 24 T cell receptor beta chains below, sequenced in a study of blood T cell repertoires in COVID-19. Using immunoSEQ multiplex PCR, the repertoire was profiled, and TCRdb retains in-frame clones only, with some absent. The sample lists roughly 150,000 clones, over 70% occurring once. Sequencing used PBMCs or T cells enriched from blood (not recorded which). The receptor set was obtained from a man aged 50 to 60 in a cohort exposed to, infected with or recovered from COVID-19 (not recorded which).

This sequence joins TRBV19 and TRBJ1-3, with D tentatively TRBD1 (5 bases). The CDR3 has 14 residues. Trimming shortened V by 5 bases and J by 0 bases, and 8 bases separated the two germline ends. The V gene's germline CDR1 is LNHDA and CDR2 SQIVND (reference sequence). Here the CDR3 reads CASSLGGSGNTIYF. The CDR3 DNA follows: TGTGCCAGTAGTCTCGGGGGCTCTGGAAACACCATATATTTT.

The V gene is TRBV19, the J gene TRBJ2-5; tentative D call: TRBD2 (5 bases). Between the trimmed V and J ends, which lost 2 bases and 2 bases, there was a span of 9 bases. There are 14 residues in the CDR3. From germline, CDR1 is LNHDA and CDR2 SQIVND (reference sequence). CDR3 DNA sequence: TGTGCCAGTAGTATACGGGGTCGGCAAGAGACCCAGTACTTC. It codes for CASSIRGRQETQYF.

The rearrangement links TRBV5-1 to TRBJ1-1, with a possible D match to TRBD1 (6 bases). Trimming took 4 bases from V and 3 from J, leaving 16 bases between them. This CDR3 is built from 15 residues. Per germline, CDR1 SGHRS and CDR2 YFSETQ. CDR3 protein: CASSRLQGTHTEAFF. CDR3 nucleotide sequence: TGCGCCAGCAGCCGACTCCAGGGGACCCACACTGAAGCTTTCTTT.

V gene TRBV7-9 combines with J gene TRBJ2-5; 12 bases align to TRBD2. Germline CDR1 reads SEHNR; CDR2 reads FQNEAQ (reference sequence). J was trimmed by 6 bases and V by 4 bases; bases with no gene match: 6. The CDR3 is 15 residues long. CDR3 coding DNA: TGTGCCAGCAGCTGGGAGACTAGCGGGGGTCAGACCCAGTACTTC. Amino acid sequence: CASSWETSGGQTQYF.

The rearrangement uses TRBV19 and TRBJ2-3, with D possibly matching TRBD2 (6 bases). CDR1 is LNHDA and CDR2 is SQIVND in the germline V gene (reference sequence). This CDR3 is 14 amino acids long. The V end lost 10 bases, the J end lost 7 bases, and 21 bases lay between the germline ends. The chain's CDR3 is CATIQHGGDNTQYF. CDR3 sequence (DNA): TGTGCCACAATTCAGCACGGCGGGGATAATACGCAGTATTTT.

The J gene is TRBJ2-1, the V gene TRBV7-9, with 9 bases identical to TRBD2. The junction had 13 bases not matched to a gene; V was cut back by 4 bases and J by 9 bases. The CDR3 spans 16 residues. In germline, CDR1 is SEHNR, CDR2 FQNEAQ (reference sequence). For the CDR3, the DNA is TGTGCCAGCAGCTCCTCGGGGGGCGGGAGGGCCGGTGAGCAGTTCTTC. It is translated as CASSSSGGGRAGEQFF.

This chain connects TRBV6-5 to TRBJ1-1; possibly TRBD1 for D (6 bases). This CDR3 region has 14 residues. Germline-derived CDR1 and CDR2 are MNHEY and SVGAGI. V lost 1 base to trimming and J lost 4 bases, with 10 bases between them. The DNA for the CDR3 is TGTGCCAGCAGTTACTTCACAGGGATCACTGAAGCTTTCTTT. Encoded protein: CASSYFTGITEAFF.

This clone was counted between two and nine times. This chain joins TRBV12-3 or TRBV12-4 and TRBJ2-5; 7 bases agree with TRBD1. The length of the CDR3 is 12 residues. V lost 6 bases and J lost 4; bases outside the gene matches: 2. This CDR3 is CASRPGGETQYF. The CDR3 region has the DNA TGTGCCAGCAGACCAGGGGGAGAGACCCAGTACTTC.

The V call is TRBV6-5, the J call TRBJ1-4; D gene uncertain. Trimming left V 5 bases short and J 0 bases short, with 7 bases between. Germline V gene data show CDR1 as MNHEY and CDR2 as SVGAGI. This CDR3 spans 14 amino acids. The CDR3, as DNA: TGTGCCAGCAGTACCACTGCAACTAATGAAAAACTGTTTTTT. It translates to CASSTTATNEKLFF.

V usage is TRBV6-2 or TRBV6-3 and J usage is TRBJ2-7; D unclear. Trimming took 6 bases from V and 0 from J, leaving 24 bases between them. The CDR3 loop spans 18 amino acids. Germline assignment: CDR1 MNHEY and CDR2 SVGEGT. CDR3 in DNA: TGTGCCAGCAGCCCACTGCTTCCTGCTAGGTCGAGCTCCTACGAGCAGTACTTC. Encoded protein: CASSPLLPARSSSYEQYF.

The rearrangement links TRBV5-1 to TRBJ1-2; D call uncertain. The CDR3 sequence is 14 residues long. V lost 3 bases, J lost 3 bases, and 12 bases lay in between. The V gene's germline CDR1 is SGHRS and CDR2 YFSETQ. CDR3 sequence reads: CASSWAGRDYGYTF. CDR3 nucleotide sequence: TGCGCCAGCAGCTGGGCCGGCAGAGACTATGGCTACACCTTC.

The chain is built from TRBV28 and TRBJ2-7; 8 nucleotides match TRBD1. J gave up 4 bases and V 0 bases, and 2 bases lay outside the gene matches. Germline CDR1 is MDHEN and CDR2 is SYDVKM. The CDR3 is 14 amino acids. Written as DNA, the CDR3 is TGTGCCAGCAGTTTATGGCAGGGGGCGTACGAGCAGTACTTC. This gives the protein CASSLWQGAYEQYF. The variable domain in full, completed from reference TRBV28 and TRBJ2-7, reads DVKVTQSSRYLVKRTGEKVFLECVQDMDHENMFWYRQDPGLGLRLIYFSYDVKMKEKGDIPEGYSVSREKKERFSLILESASTNQTSMYLCASSLWQGAYEQYFGPGTRLTVT.

V gene TRBV19 combines with J gene TRBJ2-7; possibly TRBD2 for D (6 bases). The CDR3 consists of 12 residues. V lost 3 bases and J 7 bases, leaving 10 bases between the germline ends. The germline V gene has CDR1 LNHDA and CDR2 SQIVND (reference sequence). CDR3: CASSMYGGEQYF. In DNA, the CDR3 is TGTGCCAGTAGTATGTATGGGGGGGAGCAGTACTTC.

The chain carries TRBV4-1 and TRBJ1-5; D is unresolved. Germline CDR1 MGHRA, CDR2 YSYEKL. Deletions cut 1 base from V and 5 bases from J, with 9 bases between. The CDR3 sequence is 14 residues long. The CDR3 is CASSQGGGYQPQHF. CDR3 nucleotides: TGCGCCAGCAGCCAAGGAGGCGGGTATCAGCCCCAGCATTTT.

The chain is built from TRBV4-1 and TRBJ2-7, with TRBD2 matching 10 bases. CDR1 and CDR2 (germline): MGHRA, YSYEKL. J lost 4 bases, V lost 2 bases, and 8 bases had no gene match. The CDR3 spans 16 residues. The DNA for the CDR3 is TGCGCCAGCAGCCAATTAGCGGGGGGTACTAGGTACGAGCAGTACTTC. Protein product: CASSQLAGGTRYEQYF.

The chain couples TRBV19 to TRBJ1-5; D may be TRBD1 (6 bases). The CDR3 length is 14 residues. The germline V gene encodes CDR1 LNHDA and CDR2 SQIVND (reference sequence). The V gene lost 1 base and the J gene lost 7 bases, with 11 bases spanning the gap. The CDR3 nucleotides read TGTGCCAGTAGTATAGGAAGGACAGACCAGCCCCAGCATTTT. As protein: CASSIGRTDQPQHF.

V is TRBV29-1 and J is TRBJ1-2; a possible D gene is TRBD1 (5 bases). Germline values: CDR1 SQVTM, CDR2 ANQGSEA. Trimming removed 2 bases from V and 5 bases from J, with 9 bases in between. CDR3 size: 12 residues. CDR3 coding DNA: TGCAGCGTTGAACCTCGGGGGTATGGCTACACCTTC. It yields the protein CSVEPRGYGYTF.

This chain connects TRBV10-1 to TRBJ2-3, with 8 nucleotides matching TRBD1. Germline CDR1 reads WNHNN; CDR2 reads SYGVQD (reference sequence). The CDR3 has 15 residues. Losses at the gene ends were 2 bases for V and 5 bases for J; bases not matched to a gene: 6. CDR3 region: CASSEGTGSVDTQYF. As DNA, the CDR3 is TGCGCCAGCAGTGAGGGGACAGGTTCGGTAGATACGCAGTATTTT.

The V gene is TRBV7-2, the J gene TRBJ2-1, with 10 bases that match TRBD2. The CDR3 is 14 amino acids. Germline V gives CDR1 SGHTA, CDR2 FQGNSA. V gave up 1 base and J gave up 8 bases; unmatched junction bases: 2. Here the CDR3 DNA reads TGTGCCAGCAGCTTAGTAGCGGGGGGCGATGAGCAGTTCTTC. As protein: CASSLVAGGDEQFF.

The V call is TRBV7-9, the J call TRBJ2-7; D unresolved. CDR1 is SEHNR and CDR2 is FQNEAQ in the germline V gene (reference sequence). V was pared by 5 bases and J by 0 bases, with 14 bases between. CDR3 length: 15 residues. The CDR3 DNA follows: TGTGCCAGCAGCCCAATGGCGCCTAGCTCCTACGAGCAGTACTTC. Encoded protein: CASSPMAPSSYEQYF.

The chain joins TRBV19 to TRBJ2-1; possible D gene TRBD2, 6 bases. Looked up from germline, CDR1 is LNHDA and CDR2 is SQIVND (reference sequence). This CDR3 is built from 15 residues. The V end lost 6 bases, the J end lost 0 bases, and 12 bases lay between the germline ends. In DNA form, the CDR3 reads TGTGCCAGTAGGGAGGGCGGGATCTCCTACAATGAGCAGTTCTTC. It translates to CASREGGISYNEQFF.

The chain uses TRBV28 and TRBJ2-3, with D maybe TRBD2 (6 bases). Trimming took 2 bases from V and 1 from J, leaving 10 bases between them. Germline V gene sequence: CDR1 MDHEN, CDR2 SYDVKM. CDR3 length: 15 amino acids. The CDR3 region has the DNA TGTGCCAGCAGTTTAGGGACTCTTCGCACAGATACGCAGTATTTT. It translates to CASSLGTLRTDTQYF. Complete variable domain (other parts from reference TRBV28 and TRBJ2-3): DVKVTQSSRYLVKRTGEKVFLECVQDMDHENMFWYRQDPGLGLRLIYFSYDVKMKEKGDIPEGYSVSREKKERFSLILESASTNQTSMYLCASSLGTLRTDTQYFGPGTRLTVL.

This chain links TRBV30 with TRBJ1-5, with 12 nucleotides matching TRBD1. Germline V CDR1 and CDR2: GTSNPN, SVGIG (reference sequence). The trim removed 0 bases at V and 8 bases at J, leaving 8 bases unmatched. The CDR3 is 16 residues long. The CDR3 loop reads CAWSVGVGTGGKPQHF. The CDR3 nucleotides are TGTGCCTGGAGTGTAGGAGTTGGGACAGGGGGCAAGCCCCAGCATTTT.

The rearrangement joins TRBV28 to TRBJ2-1; 9 nucleotides match TRBD2. Per germline, CDR1 MDHEN and CDR2 SYDVKM. This CDR3 region has 15 residues. Trimming removed 3 bases from V and 9 bases from J; junction bases left unmatched: 9. The DNA of the CDR3 is TGTGCCAGCAGTTTGCGAGTAGCGGGAGCTGGTGAGCAGTTCTTC. Its translation: CASSLRVAGAGEQFF.